Sequencing of this T cell receptor (beta chain) was carried out in a study of T-cell memory formation after mild COVID-19. This clonotype was seen only a few times. Antigen unknown. Findings and limits, study-wide: Clones that shrank (day 15 to 85) were balanced CD4/CD8, whereas later expanders leaned CD4+.

One entry per CDR3 protein, called by TCRdb with MiXCR from the 5' RACE reads. The data contain over 500,000 distinct CDR3 sequences, about 18% of them singletons. The CDR3 has 14 residues. Germline CDR1 is SQVTM and CDR2 is ANQGSEA. Trimming at V came to 6 bases and at J to 0 bases, leaving 6 bases not matched to a gene. Sequencing used PBMCs or a T cell subset sorted from them (not recorded which). This TCR was recovered from an adult woman who had mild COVID-19 (a few samples of this study predate the infection). Cell type and time point are not known. V is TRBV29-1 and J is TRBJ2-3; TRBD2 matches at 7 bases. The CDR3 DNA reads TGCAGCGTAACCCGGGACTACAGCACAGATACGCAGTATTTT. Protein product: CSVTRDYSTDTQYF.